The present TCR beta chain was sequenced within a study of metastatic and nonmetastatic thyroid tumors. The wider study: Across peripheral blood and tumor or nodule tissue samples taken from malignant and benign thyroid patients, the repertoires were compared with one another. General study points: It was reportedly found that TCR beta diversity was significantly higher in malignant thyroid tumors than in benign nodules, a difference seen in both blood and tumor samples.

This CDR3 region has 15 residues. With 7 bases clipped from V and 5 bases from J, the junction kept 3 bases outside the gene matches. TCRdb redid the clone calls on the PCR reads using MiXCR. The sample carries under 15,000 clones, under 30% recorded once. By share, this clone counts as medium-sized (0.01 to 0.1%). Its antigen is currently unknown. No treatment had been given to any patient before thyroid surgery. This clonotype was sampled from a female donor with papillary thyroid cancer or a benign thyroid nodule (not recorded which). Some clones in this sample may be carry-over from other donors' samples. V usage is TRBV12-3 or TRBV12-4 and J usage is TRBJ2-2, with TRBD2 identical over 14 bases. Sample: tumor tissue. CDR3 bases: TGTGCCAGCAAGGGACTAGCGGGAGATACCGGGGAGCTGTTTTTT. It yields the protein CASKGLAGDTGELFF.